This is a list of T cell receptor beta chains from one sample in a study of identical twins. One entry per CDR3 protein, called by TCRdb with MiXCR from the 5' RACE reads. The table shows around 650,000 distinct CDR3 sequences, with roughly 7.1% occurring only once. This sample was also put to use in a study of yellow fever vaccine responses in identical twins.

Sequenced material: PBMCs. The origin of the receptors is a woman between 18 and 30 years old in good health. Both conserved end residues are part of each CDR3. The D gene is left open where the match is weak. Only some rows state a clone size, as once, few, many or a class for expanded clones.

V: TRBV12-3/TRBV12-4
size: NA
D: TRBD2
J: TRBJ2-3
DNA: TGTGCCAGCAGTTTGGAGGGAGGGCCCCTAGATACGCAGTATTTT
CDR3: CASSLEGGPLDTQYF

V: TRBV5-1
size: many
D: NA
J: TRBJ2-4
DNA: TGCGCCAGCAGCTTGGATGCTGCCGGGCTAGCCAAAAACATTCAGTACTTC
CDR3: CASSLDAAGLAKNIQYF

V: TRBV12-3/TRBV12-4
size: few
D: TRBD2
J: TRBJ2-1
DNA: TGTGCCAGCAGCCCCGGGCCCCAAAATAGCGGGAGTTCCCACAATGAGCAGTTCTTC
CDR3: CASSPGPQNSGSSHNEQFF

V: TRBV7-9
size: few
D: NA
J: TRBJ1-4
DNA: TGTGCCAGCAGCTTAGCGCCGGGCGGGGAAAAACTGTTTTTT
CDR3: CASSLAPGGEKLFF

V: TRBV15
size: NA
D: NA
J: TRBJ2-2
DNA: TGTGCCACCAGCTACGGTTTTACCGGGGAGCTGTTTTTT
CDR3: CATSYGFTGELFF

V: TRBV29-1
size: few
D: NA
J: TRBJ2-1
DNA: TGCAGCGTTGACACTCTGGGTGAGCAGTTCTTC
CDR3: CSVDTLGEQFF

V: TRBV20-1
size: many
D: TRBD2
J: TRBJ2-1
DNA: TGCAGTGCTAGAGACATCTCTGCGGGAGACTACAATGAGCAGTTCTTC
CDR3: CSARDISAGDYNEQFF

V: TRBV7-9
size: many
D: NA
J: TRBJ1-3
DNA: TGTGCCAGCACCCTCTCTGGAAACACCATATATTTT
CDR3: CASTLSGNTIYF

V: TRBV7-2
size: few
D: NA
J: TRBJ2-5
DNA: TGTGCCAGCAGCGAGGGGGGCGTACAAGAGACCCAGTACTTC
CDR3: CASSEGGVQETQYF

V: TRBV15
size: few
D: NA
J: TRBJ2-5
DNA: TGTGCCACCGAGATAAGACGCGGAGAGACCCAGTACTTC
CDR3: CATEIRRGETQYF

V: TRBV4-1
size: few
D: NA
J: TRBJ1-3
DNA: TGCGCCAGCAGCCAAGATTGGGTGACGGAGAGCTCTGGAAACACCATATATTTT
CDR3: CASSQDWVTESSGNTIYF

V: TRBV4-2
size: NA
D: NA
J: TRBJ1-6
DNA: TGTGCCAGCAGCCCACTAAGCACCTCACCCCTCCACTTT
CDR3: CASSPLSTSPLHF

V: TRBV20-1
size: few
D: NA
J: TRBJ2-5
DNA: TGCAGTGCTCCCGGACGGCCAAACCAAGAGACCCAGTACTTC
CDR3: CSAPGRPNQETQYF

V: TRBV4-1
size: NA
D: NA
J: TRBJ1-5
DNA: TGCGCCAGCAGCCAAGAGGATACATACAATCAGCCCCAGCATTTT
CDR3: CASSQEDTYNQPQHF

V: TRBV28
size: few
D: TRBD2
J: TRBJ2-1
DNA: TGTGCCAGCAGTTTCGGCGGGGGGGCGGAAAATGAGCAGTTCTTC
CDR3: CASSFGGGAENEQFF

V: TRBV7-9
size: few
D: NA
J: TRBJ2-1
DNA: TGTGCCAGCAGCTTAGCCGGGACCCTGGACAATGAGCAGTTCTTC
CDR3: CASSLAGTLDNEQFF

V: TRBV11-1
size: NA
D: NA
J: TRBJ2-6
DNA: TGTGCCAGCAGCCGGACTGGCGGGGGCTTCTCTGGGGCCAACGTCCTGACTTTC
CDR3: CASSRTGGGFSGANVLTF

V: TRBV24-1
size: NA
D: NA
J: TRBJ2-7
DNA: TGTGCCACCAGTGACCCCACCGGGACTTCGCCCTACGAGCAGTACTTC
CDR3: CATSDPTGTSPYEQYF

V: TRBV11-2
size: NA
D: TRBD1
J: TRBJ2-1
DNA: TGTGCCAGCAGTTTCGGGACAGGGGGGGGCAATGAGCAGTTCTTC
CDR3: CASSFGTGGGNEQFF

V: TRBV5-8
size: many
D: NA
J: TRBJ1-1
DNA: TGTGCCAGCAGCTTGCGTTCCAGGGCTGAAGCTTTCTTT
CDR3: CASSLRSRAEAFF

V: TRBV28
size: many
D: TRBD1
J: TRBJ1-6
DNA: TGTGCCAGCAGTTTAAGGGACAGACATAATTCACCCCTCCACTTT
CDR3: CASSLRDRHNSPLHF

V: TRBV4-1
size: many
D: TRBD1
J: TRBJ2-7
DNA: TGCGCCAGCAGCCAAGCGCAGGGGGCGGAGGAGCAGTACTTC
CDR3: CASSQAQGAEEQYF

V: TRBV20-1
size: few
D: TRBD2
J: TRBJ2-3
DNA: TGCAGTCCCGGTCCCGGGGTAGGACTAGCGGGAGGGCCAGATACGCAGTATTTT
CDR3: CSPGPGVGLAGGPDTQYF

V: TRBV28
size: many
D: TRBD2
J: TRBJ2-7
DNA: TGTGCCAGCAGAAATCCTATAGCGGGTTATTACTTC
CDR3: CASRNPIAGYYF

V: TRBV6-5
size: few
D: NA
J: TRBJ1-4
DNA: TGTGCCAGCAGTTCCCCCCGGAGGGGCCGTAGTGAAAAACTGTTTTTT
CDR3: CASSSPRRGRSEKLFF

V: TRBV5-6
size: few
D: TRBD2
J: TRBJ2-1
DNA: TGTGCCAGCAGCTTGTCTAGCGGGAGTAATCGGTTCTTC
CDR3: CASSLSSGSNRFF

V: TRBV20-1
size: NA
D: TRBD1
J: TRBJ2-3
DNA: TGCAGTGCTAGAGCGGACAGGAGTGTCTGGGATACGCAGTATTTT
CDR3: CSARADRSVWDTQYF

V: TRBV7-9
size: NA
D: NA
J: TRBJ1-2
DNA: TGTGCCAGCAGCTTAGGCCGGGAGGATGGCTACACCTTC
CDR3: CASSLGREDGYTF

V: TRBV2
size: few
D: NA
J: TRBJ1-2
DNA: TGTGCCAGCTCTAGAGGGGGGAGGGAGAGTCATGGCTACACCTTC
CDR3: CASSRGGRESHGYTF

V: TRBV12-3/TRBV12-4
size: many
D: TRBD1
J: TRBJ1-1
DNA: TGTGCCAGCAGACCCAGACAGGGCACTGAAGCTTTCTTT
CDR3: CASRPRQGTEAFF

V: TRBV7-3
size: NA
D: TRBD2
J: TRBJ2-1
DNA: TGTGCCAGCAGCTTACAGGGTAGCGGGAGTCGGAATGAGCAGTTCTTC
CDR3: CASSLQGSGSRNEQFF

V: TRBV12-3/TRBV12-4
size: NA
D: NA
J: TRBJ1-6
DNA: TGTGCCAGCAGTTTCCAGGGTACCTATAATTCACCCCTCCACTTT
CDR3: CASSFQGTYNSPLHF

V: TRBV24-1
size: NA
D: NA
J: TRBJ2-5
DNA: TGTGCCACCAGTGATTTACTTGAAGAGACCCAGTACTTC
CDR3: CATSDLLEETQYF

V: TRBV28
size: NA
D: TRBD1
J: TRBJ1-1
DNA: TGTGCCAGCAACCCGGACAGGGGACGGACTGAAGCTTTCTTT
CDR3: CASNPDRGRTEAFF

V: TRBV5-6
size: NA
D: TRBD1
J: TRBJ2-7
DNA: TGTGCCAGCAGCTGGACAGGGGGGAGCTCCTACGAGCAGTACTTC
CDR3: CASSWTGGSSYEQYF

V: TRBV5-1
size: NA
D: NA
J: TRBJ1-1
DNA: TGCGCCAGCAGCTTTTATAGTGAGAACACTGAAGCTTTCTTT
CDR3: CASSFYSENTEAFF

V: TRBV28
size: few
D: TRBD1
J: TRBJ2-1
DNA: TGTGCCAGCAGTTTAGGGACAGGGGGCGTTTATGAGCAGTTCTTC
CDR3: CASSLGTGGVYEQFF

V: TRBV6-1
size: few
D: NA
J: TRBJ2-1
DNA: TGTGCCAGCAGTGAATCGGTAGGGGATTACAATGAGCAGTTCTTC
CDR3: CASSESVGDYNEQFF

V: TRBV25-1
size: NA
D: NA
J: TRBJ1-5
DNA: TGTGCCAGCAGTGGATCAGGCAGCAATCAGCCCCAGCATTTT
CDR3: CASSGSGSNQPQHF

V: TRBV15
size: NA
D: TRBD2
J: TRBJ2-1
DNA: TGTGCCACCAGCGCGGGGGGCCCCTACAATGAGCAGTTCTTC
CDR3: CATSAGGPYNEQFF

V: TRBV12-3/TRBV12-4
size: few
D: TRBD2
J: TRBJ2-3
DNA: TGTGCCAGCAGGGCCTTTGGACTAGCGGGTGCCACAGATACGCAGTATTTT
CDR3: CASRAFGLAGATDTQYF

V: TRBV10-3
size: NA
D: NA
J: TRBJ2-3
DNA: TGTGCCATCAGTGATCGGCGGGGGACAAGCACAGATACGCAGTATTTT
CDR3: CAISDRRGTSTDTQYF

V: TRBV10-3
size: many
D: TRBD2
J: TRBJ2-3
DNA: TGTGCCATCAGTGAGTCGCCGGGGGGGCATTCAGATACGCAGTATTTT
CDR3: CAISESPGGHSDTQYF

V: TRBV6-1
size: NA
D: NA
J: TRBJ2-3
DNA: TGTGCCAGCAGACCTCTAAGCCGGGGCACAGATACGCAGTATTTT
CDR3: CASRPLSRGTDTQYF

V: TRBV11-2
size: NA
D: NA
J: TRBJ2-1
DNA: TGTGCCAGCAGCGTGGGGGGACAATTCTACAATGAGCAGTTCTTC
CDR3: CASSVGGQFYNEQFF

V: TRBV20-1
size: few
D: NA
J: TRBJ2-3
DNA: TGCAGTGCTAGTAGACAGGAAACAGATACGCAGTATTTT
CDR3: CSASRQETDTQYF

V: TRBV20-1
size: many
D: TRBD1
J: TRBJ1-2
DNA: TGCAGTGCTAGAGGGGCCAGGACAGGAGAAATTACCGGCTACACCTTC
CDR3: CSARGARTGEITGYTF

V: TRBV29-1
size: few
D: TRBD2
J: TRBJ2-5
DNA: TGCAGCGTGCAAACTAGCGGGAGAGGGAAGACCCAGTACTTC
CDR3: CSVQTSGRGKTQYF